This entry is about one T cell receptor (beta chain). Its antigen is not identified. Sequenced material consisted of expressed TCRB transcripts (all of the isolated RNA was reverse transcribed). Profiled with immunoSEQ multiplex PCR; TCRdb holds only in-frame clones, not every one. The sample records nearly 700,000 clones, 13% being singletons. This sample stems from a study of beta chain features in type 1 diabetes. As for the study in general: Age and gender were similar between patients and healthy donors, as were cell yields.

Points from the study as a whole: An over-representation of cells with high TCR expression could result from cDNA sequencing. Among all four CD4+ subsets, Type 1 diabetes patients had TCRB CDR3s that were moderately but significantly shorter.

Cells sorted by CD45RO/CCR7/CD25/CD127/CD95/CD27 comprised CD4+ naive, central memory, regulatory and stem cell-like memory cells. Sample: naive CD4+ T cells from blood. The receptor was derived from a man younger than 30 with type 1 diabetes.

The CDR3 region has the DNA TGTGCCTGGCGTGATAATATCGGCTACACCTTC. It encodes CAWRDNIGYTF. The rearrangement links TRBV30 to TRBJ1-2; D ambiguous. CDR3 size: 11 residues. V was pared by 5 bases and J by 8 bases, with 12 bases between. Germline V lookup: CDR1 GTSNPN, CDR2 SVGIG (reference sequence).